This section outlines one TCR beta chain sequence together with its context. These data belong to a study of control samples from healthy donors and cancer patients. Germline lookup yields CDR1 SNHLY and CDR2 FYNNEI. J was trimmed by 6 bases and V by 4 bases; bases with no gene match: 7. The CDR3 runs to 15 residues. Clones were sequenced by immunoSEQ multiplex PCR, and TCRdb holds only the in-frame ones, with some missing. The table lists 150,000 to 200,000 clones, roughly 89% of them singletons. The receptor was isolated from a woman aged 25 to 45 in good health. This chain joins TRBV2 and TRBJ1-5; 9 bases align to TRBD1. The sequencing sample was made of blood. The CDR3 nucleotides are TGTGCCAGCAGTGGGGAACAGGGGGCCGGTCAGCCCCAGCATTTT. Protein product: CASSGEQGAGQPQHF.